This T cell receptor (beta chain) was sequenced for a study of early T cells in non-severe SARS-CoV-2 infection. From the 5' RACE reads, TCRdb called clonotypes with MiXCR, one entry per CDR3 protein. The data contain 97,000 or so distinct CDR3 sequences, about 12% of them singletons. There are a few counts of this clonotype. This CDR3 comprises 14 residues. Trimming removed 8 bases from V and 0 bases from J, with 10 bases in between. Germline V CDR1 and CDR2: ENHRY, SYGVKD. The chain combines TRBV10-3 with TRBJ2-2; D tentatively fits TRBD1 or TRBD2 (6 bases each). Sequencing input: whole blood. The TCR originated in an adult who was a healthcare worker with PCR-confirmed SARS-CoV-2 infection or an uninfected control (not recorded which). The CDR3 is CAIEEGANTGELFF. The CDR3 DNA sequence: TGTGCCATCGAGGAGGGGGCGAACACCGGGGAGCTGTTTTTT.